These T cell receptor beta chains were read from a single sample in a study of blood T cells in healthy people across ages. From the 5' RACE reads, TCRdb called clonotypes with MiXCR, one entry per CDR3 protein. Of about 1.1 million distinct CDR3 sequences listed, less than 45% are singletons. The sequenced sample was blood. These receptors originate from a man aged 18 to 29 in good health. Both conserved end residues are part of each CDR3. The D gene is left open where the match is weak. Not all rows give a size; the values are once, few, many and, for expanded clones, a class.

CDR3 length	V gene	clone size	J gene	D gene	CDR3 protein
14	TRBV7-2	.	TRBJ1-6	.	CASSPGSFNSPLHF
15	TRBV7-3	.	TRBJ2-1	TRBD2	CASSPKGAGGTEQFF
14	TRBV12-3/TRBV12-4	few	TRBJ2-3	.	CASSLSVRADTQYF
15	TRBV7-9	few	TRBJ1-1	.	CASSSLGLLNTEAFF
13	TRBV20-1	.	TRBJ1-5	.	CSARGEMGQPQHF
14	TRBV12-3/TRBV12-4	.	TRBJ1-2	.	CASSFPGGIDGHTF
15	TRBV6-6	.	TRBJ2-2	.	CASSYDRVSAGELFF
15	TRBV6-2/TRBV6-3	few	TRBJ1-2	TRBD1	CASSYSSGGRYGYTF
15	TRBV7-9	.	TRBJ2-7	TRBD2	CASSLAGTSGYEQYF
15	TRBV28	.	TRBJ1-2	TRBD1	CASSFATGTVLGYTF
15	TRBV20-1	.	TRBJ1-5	TRBD1	CSASDRAYSNQPQHF
13	TRBV20-1	.	TRBJ2-3	.	CSAPDYRTDTQYF
12	TRBV4-2	.	TRBJ2-3	TRBD2	CASSQEGGRAYF